This passage covers 17 T cell receptor beta chains from one sample sequenced in a study of blood T cell repertoires in COVID-19 (dated by TCRdb to 2018 to 2020). Library creation used the immunoSEQ multiplex PCR assay. TCRdb obtained this table from immuneACCESS and retained in-frame rearrangements with V and J assigned. These tables miss some clones; where compared with another copy, unresolved V genes account for less than half of the shortfall, and the remainder is unexplained. The sample table shows over 20,000 clones, and roughly 84% are seen once. About 46% of the sample is in the top ten clones. The sequencing sample was made of peripheral blood. The receptors shown here come from a man between 70 and 80 years old with acute or convalescent COVID-19.

Note on this clone: In the same sample, other DNA sequences code for this CDR3. V is TRBV6-5 and J is TRBJ2-5; D possibly corresponds to TRBD1 (7 bases). This CDR3 is 15 amino acids long. The V end lost 6 bases, the J end lost 1 base, and 15 bases lay between the germline ends. Looked up from germline, CDR1 is MNHEY and CDR2 is SVGAGI. This chain's CDR3 is CASRGAGGPQETQYF. CDR3 DNA sequence: TGTGCCAGCAGGGGGGCAGGGGGGCCCCAAGAGACCCAGTACTTC.

The chain joins TRBV5-1 to TRBJ1-2; 12 nucleotides align to TRBD1. The CDR3 has 17 residues. Trimming at V came to 3 bases and at J to 4 bases, leaving 10 bases not matched to a gene. Per germline, CDR1 SGHRS and CDR2 YFSETQ. The CDR3 here is CASSSSRDRGRVYGYTF. In DNA form, the CDR3 reads TGCGCCAGCAGCTCGTCCCGGGACAGGGGGCGAGTCTATGGCTACACCTTC.

The CDR3, as DNA: TGTGCCAGCAGCTTAGGAGAAGTGGCCCAGCATTTT. The encoded protein is CASSLGEVAQHF. This sequence joins TRBV7-9 and TRBJ1-5; no clear D. Looked up from germline, CDR1 is SEHNR and CDR2 is FQNEAQ (reference sequence). The V end was cut by 1 base, the J end by 11 bases, with 9 bases between. The CDR3 length is 12 residues.

The gene calls are TRBV5-1 and TRBJ2-3, with D tentatively TRBD1 (5 bases). This CDR3 comprises 15 residues. Germline V gene sequence: CDR1 SGHRS, CDR2 YFSETQ. Trimming removed 4 bases from V and 4 bases from J, with 16 bases in between. CDR3 in DNA: TGCGCCAGCAGCCACAATACAGGTGGCTCAGATACGCAGTATTTT. Protein sequence: CASSHNTGGSDTQYF. Looking up the rest from reference TRBV5-1 and TRBJ2-3 gives the full variable domain: KAGVTQTPRYLIKTRGQQVTLSCSPISGHRSVSWYQQTPGQGLQFLFEYFSETQRNKGNFPGRFSGRQFSNSRSEMNVSTLELGDSALYLCASSHNTGGSDTQYFGPGTRLTVL.

The CDR3 nucleotides read TGTGCCAGCAGCGACGGAGACAGGGGGCCTGGAAACACCATATATTTT. This codes for CASSDGDRGPGNTIYF. The rearrangement links TRBV9 to TRBJ1-3; the match to TRBD1 covers 10 bases. Germline V lookup: CDR1 SGDLS, CDR2 YYNGEE. V gave up 3 bases and J gave up 2 bases; unmatched junction bases: 5. The CDR3 totals 16 residues.

CDR3 region: CASSLAGHPDTQYF. CDR3 coding DNA: TGTGCCAGCAGTCTAGCGGGTCACCCAGATACGCAGTATTTT. The chain combines TRBV7-9 with TRBJ2-3, with 8 bases lining up with TRBD2. The germline CDR1 and CDR2 sequences are SEHNR and FQNEAQ (reference sequence). The CDR3 covers 14 residues. The V gene end was trimmed by 6 bases and the J gene end by 4 bases; junction bases not matched to a gene: 6.

The chain employs TRBV9 and TRBJ1-2, with no clear D. Trimming stripped 0 bases from V and 6 bases from J, with 18 bases between. Germline loops: CDR1 SGDLS, CDR2 YYNGEE. The CDR3 has 16 amino acids. CDR3 sequence reads: CASSVAPTSIANGYTF. For the CDR3, the DNA is TGTGCCAGCAGCGTAGCTCCTACCTCGATCGCCAATGGCTACACCTTC.

The V gene is TRBV5-1, the J gene TRBJ1-6; D is unclear. V dropped 0 bases and J dropped 6 bases, with 10 bases sitting between them. CDR1 and CDR2 from the germline V gene are SGHRS and YFSETQ. The CDR3 loop spans 15 amino acids. The CDR3 loop reads CASSLGPLGNSPLHF. As DNA, the CDR3 is TGCGCCAGCAGCTTGGGTCCCCTCGGTAATTCACCCCTCCACTTT.

V gene TRBV7-3 combines with J gene TRBJ2-7; 11 bases are shared with TRBD2. Trimming took 2 bases from V and 4 from J; bases not matched to a gene: 7. The germline V gene encodes CDR1 SGHTA and CDR2 FQGTGA. The CDR3 has 16 amino acids. CDR3 protein: CASSLGGLAGGYEQYF. The CDR3 bases are TGTGCCAGCAGCTTAGGTGGTCTAGCGGGAGGTTACGAGCAGTACTTC.

The J gene is TRBJ2-5, the V gene TRBV30; TRBD2 might be the D (6 bases). The V end lost 2 bases, the J end lost 1 base, and 20 bases lay between the germline ends. Germline loops: CDR1 GTSNPN, CDR2 SVGIG (reference sequence). This CDR3 is built from 17 residues. CDR3 protein: CAWSHPGGQGLQETQYF. The CDR3 DNA reads as TGTGCCTGGAGTCACCCAGGAGGGCAGGGCCTCCAAGAGACCCAGTACTTC.

The chain recombines TRBV13 with TRBJ2-1; 7 bases are shared with TRBD2. The V gene's germline CDR1 is PRHDT and CDR2 FYEKMQ (reference sequence). Trimming took 0 bases from V and 0 from J; bases not matched to a gene: 2. CDR3 length: 16 residues. The CDR3 DNA follows: TGTGCCAGCAGCTTAGGGGGGACTAACTCCTACAATGAGCAGTTCTTC. It translates to CASSLGGTNSYNEQFF.

This clone was observed a few times. This rearrangement joins TRBV9 to TRBJ2-1, with 9 bases that match TRBD1. This CDR3 contains 17 residues. V was pared by 3 bases and J by 1 base, with 8 bases of the junction left unmatched. CDR1 and CDR2 from the germline V gene are SGDLS and YYNGEE. Here the CDR3 DNA reads TGTGCCAGCAGCGCCTCCCCGGGACAGGGTTCCTACAATGAGCAGTTCTTC. Translating it yields CASSASPGQGSYNEQFF.

This clone has more than one count but fewer than ten. The gene calls are TRBV5-8 and TRBJ1-2; D remains ambiguous. This CDR3 contains 14 residues. V dropped 3 bases and J dropped 4 bases, with 13 bases sitting between them. Per the germline V gene, CDR1 is SGHTS and CDR2 is YDEGEE. CDR3 in DNA: TGTGCCAGCAGCTGGGGAGAAACCTTCTATGGCTACACCTTC. Amino acid sequence: CASSWGETFYGYTF.

This chain joins TRBV29-1 and TRBJ2-6, with TRBD1 identical over 8 bases. CDR1 and CDR2 from the germline V gene are SQVTM and ANQGSEA. The CDR3 loop spans 19 amino acids. The ends lost 6 bases at V and 1 base at J; junction bases unmatched: 17. The CDR3 loop reads CSVAPFTGGFTSGANVLTF. As DNA, the CDR3 is TGCAGCGTCGCTCCCTTCACAGGGGGGTTTACTTCTGGGGCCAACGTCCTGACTTTC.

The chain carries TRBV9 and TRBJ2-5; 9 bases fit TRBD2. The V and J ends lost 0 bases and 2 bases, in that order; junction bases with no gene match: 5. CDR1 and CDR2 from the germline V gene are SGDLS and YYNGEE. There are 16 residues in the CDR3. CDR3 coding DNA: TGTGCCAGCAGCGTAGGGCTAGCGGGACGACAAGAGACCCAGTACTTC. Translated: CASSVGLAGRQETQYF.

This chain links TRBV7-6 with TRBJ2-7; 7 bases line up with TRBD2. In germline, CDR1 is SGHVS, CDR2 FNYEAQ. The ends lost 5 bases at V and 1 base at J; junction bases unmatched: 5. There are 14 residues in the CDR3. The CDR3 spells CASSVWGLSYEQYF. CDR3 nucleotides: TGTGCCAGCAGCGTATGGGGACTATCCTACGAGCAGTACTTC. Full variable domain (remainder filled in from reference TRBV7-6 and TRBJ2-7): GAGVSQSPRYKVTKRGQDVALRCDPISGHVSLYWYRQALGQGPEFLTYFNYEAQQDKSGLPNDRFSAERPEGSISTLTIQRTEQRDSAMYRCASSVWGLSYEQYFGPGTRLTVT.

The chain carries TRBV9 and TRBJ2-3; D not certain. The CDR3 consists of 12 residues. From germline, CDR1 is SGDLS and CDR2 YYNGEE. With 6 bases removed from V and 1 base from J, the gap between germline ends came to 6 bases. CDR3 protein: CASNRGTDTQYF. In nucleotides, the CDR3 is TGTGCCAGCAATCGGGGCACAGATACGCAGTATTTT.